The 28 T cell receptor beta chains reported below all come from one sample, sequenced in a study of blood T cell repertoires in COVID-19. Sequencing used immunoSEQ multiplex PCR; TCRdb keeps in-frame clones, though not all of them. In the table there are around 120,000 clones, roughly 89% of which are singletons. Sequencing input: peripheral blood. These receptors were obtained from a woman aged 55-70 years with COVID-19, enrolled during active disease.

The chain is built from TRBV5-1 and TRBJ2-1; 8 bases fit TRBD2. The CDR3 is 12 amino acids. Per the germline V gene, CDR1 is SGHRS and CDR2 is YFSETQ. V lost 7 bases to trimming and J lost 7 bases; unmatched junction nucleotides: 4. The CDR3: CASGGRWNEQFF. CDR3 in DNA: TGCGCCAGCGGCGGGAGGTGGAATGAGCAGTTCTTC.

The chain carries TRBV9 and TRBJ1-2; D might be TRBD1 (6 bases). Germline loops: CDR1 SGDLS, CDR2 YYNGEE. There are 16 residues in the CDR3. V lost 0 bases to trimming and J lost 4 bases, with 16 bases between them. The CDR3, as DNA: TGTGCCAGCAGCGTAGGACAGGCCCCCCAGGGCTATGGCTACACCTTC. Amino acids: CASSVGQAPQGYGYTF. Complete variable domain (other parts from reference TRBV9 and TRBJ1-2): DSGVTQTPKHLITATGQRVTLRCSPRSGDLSVYWYQQSLDQGLQFLIQYYNGEERAKGNILERFSAQQFPDLHSELNLSSLELGDSALYFCASSVGQAPQGYGYTFGSGTRLTVV.

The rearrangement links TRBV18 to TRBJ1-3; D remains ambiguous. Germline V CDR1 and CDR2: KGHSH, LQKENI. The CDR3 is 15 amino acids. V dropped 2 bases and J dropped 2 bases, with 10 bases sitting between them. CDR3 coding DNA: TGTGCCAGCTCACCATCGGTGGGCCCTGGAAACACCATATATTTT. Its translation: CASSPSVGPGNTIYF.

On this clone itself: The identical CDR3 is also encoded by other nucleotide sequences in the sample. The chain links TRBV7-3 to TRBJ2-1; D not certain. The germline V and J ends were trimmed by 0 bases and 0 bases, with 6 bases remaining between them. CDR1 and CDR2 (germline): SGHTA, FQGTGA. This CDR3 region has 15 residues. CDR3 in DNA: TGTGCCAGCAGCTTAACGATGAGCTCCTACAATGAGCAGTTCTTC. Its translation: CASSLTMSSYNEQFF. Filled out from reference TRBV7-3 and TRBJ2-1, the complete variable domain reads GAGVSQTPSNKVTEKGKYVELRCDPISGHTALYWYRQSLGQGPEFLIYFQGTGAADDSGLPNDRFFAVRPEGSVSTLKIQRTERGDSAVYLCASSLTMSSYNEQFFGPGTRLTVL.

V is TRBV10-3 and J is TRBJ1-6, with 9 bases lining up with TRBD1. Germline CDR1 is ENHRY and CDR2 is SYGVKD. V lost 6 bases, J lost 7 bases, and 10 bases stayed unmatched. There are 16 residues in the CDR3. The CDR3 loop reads CAISEDRGGENSPLHF. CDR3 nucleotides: TGTGCCATCAGCGAGGACAGGGGAGGAGAAAATTCACCCCTCCACTTT.

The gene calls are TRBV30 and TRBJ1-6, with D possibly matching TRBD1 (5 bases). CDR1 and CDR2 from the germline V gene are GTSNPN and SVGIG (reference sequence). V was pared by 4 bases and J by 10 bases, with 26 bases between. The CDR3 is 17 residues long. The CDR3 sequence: CAWNTPGQGSGGSPLHF. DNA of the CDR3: TGTGCCTGGAACACTCCGGGTCAGGGAAGCGGGGGATCACCCCTCCACTTT.

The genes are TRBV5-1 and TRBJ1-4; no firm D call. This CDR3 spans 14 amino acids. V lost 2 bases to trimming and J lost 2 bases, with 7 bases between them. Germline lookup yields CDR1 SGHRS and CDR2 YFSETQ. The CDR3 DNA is TGCGCCAGCAGCTTCGGGTCGACTAATGAAAAACTGTTTTTT. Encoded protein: CASSFGSTNEKLFF.

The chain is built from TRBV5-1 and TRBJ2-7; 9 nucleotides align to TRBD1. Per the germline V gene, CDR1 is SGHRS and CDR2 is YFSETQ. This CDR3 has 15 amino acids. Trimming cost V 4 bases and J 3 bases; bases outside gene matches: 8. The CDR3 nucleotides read TGCGCCAGCAGCCCGGGACAGGGAAACGGCTACGAGCAGTACTTC. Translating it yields CASSPGQGNGYEQYF. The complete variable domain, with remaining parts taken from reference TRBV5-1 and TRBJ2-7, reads KAGVTQTPRYLIKTRGQQVTLSCSPISGHRSVSWYQQTPGQGLQFLFEYFSETQRNKGNFPGRFSGRQFSNSRSEMNVSTLELGDSALYLCASSPGQGNGYEQYFGPGTRLTVT.

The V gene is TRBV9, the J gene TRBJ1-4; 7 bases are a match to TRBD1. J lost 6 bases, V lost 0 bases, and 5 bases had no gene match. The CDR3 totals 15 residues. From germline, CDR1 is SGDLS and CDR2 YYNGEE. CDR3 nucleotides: TGTGCCAGCAGCGTAGAGGGGGACAGCGATGAAAAACTGTTTTTT. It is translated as CASSVEGDSDEKLFF.

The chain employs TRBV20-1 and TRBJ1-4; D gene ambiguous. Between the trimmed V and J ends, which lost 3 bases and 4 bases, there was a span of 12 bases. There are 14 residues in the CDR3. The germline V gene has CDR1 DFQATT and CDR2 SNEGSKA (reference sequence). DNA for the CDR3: TGCAGTGCTAGTACACGGACTTTTAATGAAAAACTGTTTTTT. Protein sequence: CSASTRTFNEKLFF.

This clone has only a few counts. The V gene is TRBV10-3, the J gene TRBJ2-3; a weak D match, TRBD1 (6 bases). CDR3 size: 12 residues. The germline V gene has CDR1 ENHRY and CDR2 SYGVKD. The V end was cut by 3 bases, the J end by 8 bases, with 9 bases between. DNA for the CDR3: TGTGCCATCAGTGACGACAGGAGTACGCAGTATTTT. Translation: CAISDDRSTQYF.

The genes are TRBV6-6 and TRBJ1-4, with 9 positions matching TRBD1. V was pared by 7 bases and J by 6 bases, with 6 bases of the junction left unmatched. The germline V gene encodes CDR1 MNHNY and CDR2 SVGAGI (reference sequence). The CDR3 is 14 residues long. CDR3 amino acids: CASMLGTGYEKLFF. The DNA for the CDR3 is TGTGCCAGCATGCTCGGGACAGGGTATGAAAAACTGTTTTTT.

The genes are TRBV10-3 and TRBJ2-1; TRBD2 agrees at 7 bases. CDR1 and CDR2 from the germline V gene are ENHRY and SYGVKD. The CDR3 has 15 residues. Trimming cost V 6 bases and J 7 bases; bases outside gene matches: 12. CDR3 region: CAIREGTTYSNEQFF. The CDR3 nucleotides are TGTGCCATCAGGGAAGGGACTACCTATTCTAATGAGCAGTTCTTC.

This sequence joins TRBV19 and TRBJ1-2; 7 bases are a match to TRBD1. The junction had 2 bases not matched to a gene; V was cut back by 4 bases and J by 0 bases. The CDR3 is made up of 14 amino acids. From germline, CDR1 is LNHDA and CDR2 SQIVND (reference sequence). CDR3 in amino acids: CASSSGTANYGYTF. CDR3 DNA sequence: TGTGCCAGTAGTAGCGGGACAGCTAACTATGGCTACACCTTC.

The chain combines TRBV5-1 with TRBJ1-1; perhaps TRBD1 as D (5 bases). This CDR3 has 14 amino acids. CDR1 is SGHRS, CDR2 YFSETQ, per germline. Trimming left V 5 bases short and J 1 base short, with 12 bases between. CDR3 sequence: CASRFREGNTEAFF. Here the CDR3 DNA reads TGCGCCAGCAGGTTCAGGGAAGGGAACACTGAAGCTTTCTTT. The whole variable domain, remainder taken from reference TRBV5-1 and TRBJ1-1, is KAGVTQTPRYLIKTRGQQVTLSCSPISGHRSVSWYQQTPGQGLQFLFEYFSETQRNKGNFPGRFSGRQFSNSRSEMNVSTLELGDSALYLCASRFREGNTEAFFGQGTRLTVV.

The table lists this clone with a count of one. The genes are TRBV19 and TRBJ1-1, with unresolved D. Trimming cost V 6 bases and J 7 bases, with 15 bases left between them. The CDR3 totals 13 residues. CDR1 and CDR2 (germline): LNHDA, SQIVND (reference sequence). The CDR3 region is CASRFLARGEAFF. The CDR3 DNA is TGTGCCAGTAGATTTTTAGCGCGAGGTGAAGCTTTCTTT.

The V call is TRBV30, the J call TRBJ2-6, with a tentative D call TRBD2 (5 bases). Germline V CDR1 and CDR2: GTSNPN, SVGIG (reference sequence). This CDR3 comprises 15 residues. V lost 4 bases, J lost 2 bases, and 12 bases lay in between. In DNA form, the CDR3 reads TGTGCCTGGACCCGGAGGATGACTGGGGCCAACGTCCTGACTTTC. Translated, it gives CAWTRRMTGANVLTF. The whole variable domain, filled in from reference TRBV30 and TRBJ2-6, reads SQTIHQWPATLVQPVGSPLSLECTVEGTSNPNLYWYRQAAGRGLQLLFYSVGIGQISSEVPQNLSASRPQDRQFILSSKKLLLSDSGFYLCAWTRRMTGANVLTFGAGSRLTVL.

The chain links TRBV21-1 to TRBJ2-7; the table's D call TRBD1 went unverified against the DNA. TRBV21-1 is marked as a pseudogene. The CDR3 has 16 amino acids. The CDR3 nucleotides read TGTGCCAGCAGCAAAGCTCGACAGCCAACGGAACACGAGCAGTACTTC. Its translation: CASSKARQPTEHEQYF.

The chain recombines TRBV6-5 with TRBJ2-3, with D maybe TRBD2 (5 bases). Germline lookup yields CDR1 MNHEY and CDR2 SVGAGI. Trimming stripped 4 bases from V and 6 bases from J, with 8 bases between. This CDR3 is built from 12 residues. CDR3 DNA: TGTGCCAGCAGTTCGACTATGGATACGCAGTATTTT. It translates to CASSSTMDTQYF.

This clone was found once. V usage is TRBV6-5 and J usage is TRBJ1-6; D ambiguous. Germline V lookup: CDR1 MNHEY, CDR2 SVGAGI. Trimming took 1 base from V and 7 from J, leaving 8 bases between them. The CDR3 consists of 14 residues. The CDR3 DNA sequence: TGTGCCAGCAGTTACTACGGTCCCAATTCACCCCTCCACTTT. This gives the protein CASSYYGPNSPLHF.

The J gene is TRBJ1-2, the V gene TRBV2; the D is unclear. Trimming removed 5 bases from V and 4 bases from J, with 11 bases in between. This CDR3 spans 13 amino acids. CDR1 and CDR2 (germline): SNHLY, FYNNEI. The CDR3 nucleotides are TGTGCCAGCAGTCATGACATGGGCTATGGCTACACCTTC. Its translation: CASSHDMGYGYTF.

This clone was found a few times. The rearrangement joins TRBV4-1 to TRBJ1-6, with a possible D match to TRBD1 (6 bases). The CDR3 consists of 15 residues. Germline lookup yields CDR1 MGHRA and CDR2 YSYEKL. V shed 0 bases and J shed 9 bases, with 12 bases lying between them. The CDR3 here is CASSQDTGKGSPLHF. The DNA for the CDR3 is TGCGCCAGCAGCCAAGACACAGGGAAGGGTTCACCCCTCCACTTT.

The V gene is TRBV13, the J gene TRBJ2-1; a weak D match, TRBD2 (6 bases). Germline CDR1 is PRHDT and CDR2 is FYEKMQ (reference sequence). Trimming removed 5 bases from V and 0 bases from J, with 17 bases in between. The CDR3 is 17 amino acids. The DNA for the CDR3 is TGTGCCAGCAGCGGCGGGACTTTACAACGCTCCTACAATGAGCAGTTCTTC. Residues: CASSGGTLQRSYNEQFF.

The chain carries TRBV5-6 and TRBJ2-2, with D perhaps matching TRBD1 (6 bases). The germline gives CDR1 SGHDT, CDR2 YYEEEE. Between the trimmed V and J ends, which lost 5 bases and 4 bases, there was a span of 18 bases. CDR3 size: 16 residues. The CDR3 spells CASRTGVGAGTGELFF. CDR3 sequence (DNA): TGTGCCAGCAGAACCGGGGTGGGGGCAGGCACCGGGGAGCTGTTTTTT.

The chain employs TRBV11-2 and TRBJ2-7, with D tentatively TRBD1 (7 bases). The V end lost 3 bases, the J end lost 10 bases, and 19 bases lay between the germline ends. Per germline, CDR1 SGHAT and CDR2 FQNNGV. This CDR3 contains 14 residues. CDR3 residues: CASSFGGTAQIQYF. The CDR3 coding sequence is TGTGCCAGCAGCTTTGGGGGGACAGCCCAGATCCAGTACTTC.

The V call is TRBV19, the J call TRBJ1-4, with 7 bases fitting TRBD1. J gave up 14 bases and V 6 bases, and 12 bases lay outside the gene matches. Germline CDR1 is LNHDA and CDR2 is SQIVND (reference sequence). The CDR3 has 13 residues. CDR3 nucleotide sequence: TGTGCCAGTAGCCTATCACGCGGACAGGTCCTGTTTTTT. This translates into CASSLSRGQVLFF.

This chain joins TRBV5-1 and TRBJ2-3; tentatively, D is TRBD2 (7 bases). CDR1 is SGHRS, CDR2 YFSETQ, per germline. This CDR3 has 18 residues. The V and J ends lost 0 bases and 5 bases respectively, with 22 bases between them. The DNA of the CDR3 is TGCGCCAGCAGCTTGGAGGGCGCGGGGGCACGGAATGGAGATACGCAGTATTTT. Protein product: CASSLEGAGARNGDTQYF.

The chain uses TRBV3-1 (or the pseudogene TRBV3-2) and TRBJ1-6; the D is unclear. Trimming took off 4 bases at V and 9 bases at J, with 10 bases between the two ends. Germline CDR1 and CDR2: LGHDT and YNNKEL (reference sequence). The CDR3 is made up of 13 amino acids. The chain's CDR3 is CASSPQDASPLHF. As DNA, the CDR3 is TGTGCCAGCAGCCCCCAGGATGCTTCACCCCTCCACTTT.